This T cell receptor beta chain originates from a study of cytotoxic CD8 clonotypes in ibrutinib-treated CLL. General observations from the study: Increased clonality at ibrutinib response gave way to a return toward baseline at progression.

V was clipped by 7 bases and J by 6 bases, with 15 bases between them. CDR3 size: 13 residues. In germline, CDR1 is MDHEN, CDR2 SYDVKM. Remarks on this clone: Its antigen is as yet unknown.

T cells were sequenced at a targeted depth of 1 in 200,000 to 1 in 1 million. Clones were sequenced by immunoSEQ multiplex PCR, and TCRdb holds only the in-frame ones, with some missing. This sample has more than 110,000 clones, with roughly three quarters found just once. The source was PBMCs, collected after 24 months of ibrutinib treatment. V usage is TRBV28 and J usage is TRBJ1-2; D gene ambiguous. This receptor was identified in a human donor with chronic lymphocytic leukemia. CDR3 amino acids: CASTLWGFDGYTF. The DNA for the CDR3 is TGTGCCAGCACCCTTTGGGGTTTTGATGGCTACACCTTC.